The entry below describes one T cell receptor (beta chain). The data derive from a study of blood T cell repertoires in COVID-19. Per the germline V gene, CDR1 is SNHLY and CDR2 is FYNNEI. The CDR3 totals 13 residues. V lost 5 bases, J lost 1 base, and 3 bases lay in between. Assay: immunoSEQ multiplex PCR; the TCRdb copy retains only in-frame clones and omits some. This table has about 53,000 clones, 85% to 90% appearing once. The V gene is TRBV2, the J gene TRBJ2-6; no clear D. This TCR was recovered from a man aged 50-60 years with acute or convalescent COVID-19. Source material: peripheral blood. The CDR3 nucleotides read TGTGCCAGCAGTCTATCTGGGGCCAACGTCCTGACTTTC. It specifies CASSLSGANVLTF.